This T cell receptor (beta chain) was found in a study of T cells after yellow fever vaccination. General study results and limits: Any FACS-sorted repertoire could hold abundant clonotypes that contaminate it from the bulk population.

In its sample, this clonotype was seen many times. Its target is unknown. The study made its TCR cDNA through 5'RACE template switching. That step introduced a universal primer site along with UMIs. TCRdb processed the 5' RACE reads anew with MiXCR; each CDR3 protein has one entry. The profile shows approximately 150,000 distinct CDR3 sequences, approximately 6% of them singletons. The source of this sequence is a man aged 18 to 30 who received the YFV17D yellow fever vaccine. Source: CD4+ T cells sorted from PBMCs, taken on the day of the first yellow fever vaccination.

CDR3 amino acids: CASSPGRREKLFF. The CDR3 DNA reads as TGTGCCAGCTCACCAGGCAGACGGGAAAAACTGTTTTTT. The chain combines TRBV18 with TRBJ1-4; unclear D gene. The CDR3 length is 13 residues. Germline loops: CDR1 KGHSH, CDR2 LQKENI. Trimming removed 2 bases at V and 8 bases at J, with 9 bases between.